The 29 T cell receptor beta chains below come from one sample, sequenced in a study of immune heterogeneity within non-small cell lung tumors. Samples each supplied about 600 ng of bulk tumor genomic DNA as template. Several biopsies were spaced far apart within each primary tumor and obtained as surgery took place. These patients got curative surgery after being newly diagnosed with untreated non-small cell lung cancer. It was a multiplex PCR that amplified TCR beta CDR3, with 32 V and 13 J primers. From the multiplex PCR reads, TCRdb called clonotypes with MiXCR, one entry per CDR3 protein. Among 2,500 to 3,500 distinct CDR3 sequences listed, approximately 51% were seen once. Sequencing used lung tumor tissue. These TCRs come from an older man with non-small cell lung cancer.

The V call is TRBV6-1, the J call TRBJ1-5; D remains ambiguous. In germline, CDR1 is MNHNS, CDR2 SASEGT. The CDR3 runs to 15 residues. V lost 2 bases to trimming and J lost 3 bases, with 11 bases between them. The CDR3 sequence is CASSEFRSDNQPQHF. CDR3 nucleotides: TGTGCCAGCAGTGAATTCAGGTCAGACAATCAGCCCCAGCATTTT.

J is TRBJ2-7 and V is TRBV27, with D unclear. Germline assignment: CDR1 MNHEY and CDR2 SMNVEV (reference sequence). CDR3 length: 15 amino acids. V lost 0 bases and J lost 3, with 12 bases in between. CDR3 sequence (DNA): TGTGCCAGCAGTTTATCGAAAATCTGGGTCTACGAGCAGTACTTC. Residues: CASSLSKIWVYEQYF.

The chain has TRBV4-1 and TRBJ1-5; D unresolved. The length of the CDR3 is 13 residues. Germline V gene data show CDR1 as MGHRA and CDR2 as YSYEKL. Deletions cut 2 bases from V and 5 bases from J, with 7 bases between. The CDR3, as DNA: TGCGCCAGCAGCCAAATCCATTATCAGCCCCAGCATTTT. It translates to CASSQIHYQPQHF.

The chain uses TRBV2 and TRBJ1-6; no firm D call. Germline values: CDR1 SNHLY, CDR2 FYNNEI. V was pared by 5 bases and J by 0 bases, with 8 bases between. The CDR3 consists of 15 residues. In DNA form, the CDR3 reads TGTGCCAGCAGTTCGACAAGCTCCTATAATTCACCCCTCCACTTT. Encoded protein: CASSSTSSYNSPLHF.

This clonotype was recorded a few times. The chain uses TRBV27 and TRBJ2-1, with TRBD2 matching over 7 bases. CDR3 size: 13 residues. The trim removed 2 bases at V and 5 bases at J, leaving 0 bases unmatched. Germline V lookup: CDR1 MNHEY, CDR2 SMNVEV (reference sequence). The CDR3 protein is CASSLAGDNEQFF. As DNA, the CDR3 is TGTGCCAGCAGTTTAGCGGGGGACAATGAGCAGTTCTTC.

V gene TRBV28 combines with J gene TRBJ1-1; D gene uncertain. Trimming removed 3 bases at V and 1 base at J, with 12 bases between. CDR1 and CDR2 (germline): MDHEN, SYDVKM. The CDR3 length is 15 residues. In nucleotides, the CDR3 is TGTGCCAGCAGTTTGATTTGGGCACCGAACACTGAAGCTTTCTTT. This sequence encodes CASSLIWAPNTEAFF.

The rearrangement joins TRBV2 to TRBJ2-1, with a possible D match to TRBD1 (8 bases). The CDR3 runs to 22 residues. CDR1 is SNHLY and CDR2 is FYNNEI in the germline V gene. Deletions cut 6 bases from V and 6 bases from J, with 39 bases between. The CDR3: CASRGTGFRLAPGRVGANEQFF. CDR3 nucleotide sequence: TGTGCCAGCAGGGGGACAGGTTTTAGACTAGCTCCCGGGCGGGTGGGGGCCAATGAGCAGTTCTTC.

This clonotype was seen a handful of times. The chain has TRBV15 and TRBJ2-7, with 9 bases identical to TRBD2. V trimming: 3 bases; J trimming: 5 bases; junction bases outside the gene matches: 11. Per germline, CDR1 LNHNV and CDR2 YYDKDF (reference sequence). The CDR3 loop spans 16 amino acids. The CDR3 here is CATSRGGGLALHEQYF. CDR3 bases: TGTGCCACCAGCAGGGGGGGGGGACTAGCACTTCACGAGCAGTACTTC. The variable domain in full, completed from reference TRBV15 and TRBJ2-7, reads DAMVIQNPRYQVTQFGKPVTLSCSQTLNHNVMYWYQQKSSQAPKLLFHYYDKDFNNEADTPDNFQSRRPNTSFCFLDIRSPGLGDTAMYLCATSRGGGLALHEQYFGPGTRLTVT.

This clonotype was recorded a few times. The rearrangement links TRBV12-3 or TRBV12-4 to TRBJ1-5; tentative D call: TRBD1 (5 bases). The CDR3 sequence is 16 residues long. Trimming stripped 5 bases from V and 0 bases from J, with 14 bases between. Here the CDR3 reads CASSMWGRNSNQPQHF. CDR3 bases: TGTGCCAGCAGTATGTGGGGACGGAATAGCAATCAGCCCCAGCATTTT.

This clonotype was detected a few times. The J gene is TRBJ2-2, the V gene TRBV19, with 10 bases that match TRBD1. The V and J ends lost 5 bases and 5 bases, in that order; junction bases with no gene match: 5. Germline V gene lookup returns CDR1 LNHDA and CDR2 SQIVND (reference sequence). The CDR3 runs to 15 residues. The CDR3 DNA reads as TGTGCCAGTAGTTCGTGGACAGGGGGGACCGGGGAGCTGTTTTTT. This codes for CASSSWTGGTGELFF.

The rearrangement links TRBV15 to TRBJ2-1; TRBD1 or TRBD2 may be the D gene (5 bases each). The DNA end lines up better with TRBJ2-5; the J call may be wrong. The CDR3 consists of 13 residues. The germline gives CDR1 LNHNV, CDR2 YYDKDF (reference sequence). CDR3 nucleotides: TGTGCCACCAGCAGGTTTGGGGGAGAGACCCAGTACTTC. Protein: CATSRFGGETQYF.

The chain links TRBV5-1 to TRBJ2-7; the D gene is possibly TRBD1 (6 bases). This CDR3 comprises 15 residues. Between the trimmed V and J ends, which lost 0 bases and 5 bases, there was a span of 15 bases. Germline CDR1 reads SGHRS; CDR2 reads YFSETQ. The CDR3: CASSLGTGSVHEQYF. The CDR3 DNA reads as TGCGCCAGCAGCTTGGGTACAGGGTCTGTGCACGAGCAGTACTTC.

The chain has TRBV11-2 and TRBJ2-1, with TRBD2 identical over 13 bases. Germline V gene data show CDR1 as SGHAT and CDR2 as FQNNGV. The CDR3 length is 15 residues. J gave up 7 bases and V 4 bases, and 4 bases lay outside the gene matches. The CDR3 nucleotides are TGTGCCAGCAGCTCTGGGACTAGCGGGATGAATGAGCAGTTCTTC. Translation gives CASSSGTSGMNEQFF.

The chain recombines TRBV25-1 with TRBJ2-5; D is unclear. The germline CDR1 and CDR2 sequences are MGHDK and SYGVNS. V lost 4 bases and J 2 bases, leaving 8 bases between the germline ends. The CDR3 has 13 amino acids. The DNA for the CDR3 is TGTGCCAGCAGTGCGGCTACTCAAGAGACCCAGTACTTC. As protein: CASSAATQETQYF.

The chain couples TRBV6-2 or TRBV6-3 to TRBJ1-3; D ambiguous. The CDR3 spans 16 residues. Germline values: CDR1 MNHEY, CDR2 SVGEGT. V lost 6 bases, J lost 0 bases, and 15 bases lay in between. CDR3 residues: CASSLRPGSSGNTIYF. The CDR3 nucleotides are TGTGCCAGCAGCCTCCGGCCGGGCAGCTCTGGAAACACCATATATTTT.

V usage is TRBV12-3 or TRBV12-4 and J usage is TRBJ1-5; D ambiguous. Trimming removed 7 bases from V and 1 base from J, with 5 bases in between. There are 12 residues in the CDR3. The CDR3 protein is CASKVSNQPQHF. In DNA, the CDR3 is TGTGCCAGCAAGGTCAGCAATCAGCCCCAGCATTTT.

The table lists this clonotype with a count of one. The rearrangement uses TRBV29-1 and TRBJ2-7; maybe TRBD2 (6 bases). This CDR3 comprises 13 residues. Germline V gene sequence: CDR1 SQVTM, CDR2 ANQGSEA. Trimming shortened V by 4 bases and J by 5 bases, and 15 bases separated the two germline ends. Here the CDR3 reads CSVAVVAGHEQYF. In DNA, the CDR3 is TGCAGCGTTGCAGTCGTGGCGGGACACGAGCAGTACTTC.

The chain has TRBV9 and TRBJ1-1; D gene uncertain. Trimming pared 3 bases from V and 0 bases from J, leaving 9 bases between. CDR3 length: 14 amino acids. Germline CDR1 SGDLS, CDR2 YYNGEE. The CDR3 nucleotides are TGTGCCAGCAGCGGGAGTAGAGTGAACACTGAAGCTTTCTTT. This sequence encodes CASSGSRVNTEAFF. Combining the CDR3 with reference TRBV9 and TRBJ1-1 gives the whole variable domain DSGVTQTPKHLITATGQRVTLRCSPRSGDLSVYWYQQSLDQGLQFLIQYYNGEERAKGNILERFSAQQFPDLHSELNLSSLELGDSALYFCASSGSRVNTEAFFGQGTRLTVV.

V is TRBV7-2 and J is TRBJ1-6; 7 bases align to TRBD1. The ends lost 3 bases at V and 6 bases at J; junction bases unmatched: 5. The CDR3 is 15 residues long. Germline CDR1 and CDR2: SGHTA and FQGNSA. CDR3 DNA sequence: TGTGCCAGCAGCTTGGGAGACAGGGTTAATTCACCCCTCCACTTT. This encodes CASSLGDRVNSPLHF.

This sequence joins TRBV10-3 and TRBJ2-2; D not certain. Germline values: CDR1 ENHRY, CDR2 SYGVKD. The CDR3 spans 15 residues. Trimming took off 8 bases at V and 5 bases at J, with 18 bases between the two ends. Written as DNA, the CDR3 is TGTGCCATCGCTCGTGGCACCGTAAGAACCGGGGAGCTGTTTTTT. It codes for CAIARGTVRTGELFF.

This sequence joins TRBV30 and TRBJ1-4; TRBD1 is a possible D gene (5 bases). Germline lookup yields CDR1 GTSNPN and CDR2 SVGIG (reference sequence). The CDR3 runs to 14 residues. The V and J ends lost 2 bases and 2 bases respectively, with 9 bases between them. The CDR3 spells CAWSRGGTNEKLFF. The CDR3 nucleotides are TGTGCCTGGAGTAGGGGAGGGACTAATGAAAAACTGTTTTTT.

The V call is TRBV6-1, the J call TRBJ1-2; TRBD1 agrees at 9 bases. The CDR3 has 14 residues. J gave up 2 bases and V 6 bases, and 4 bases lay outside the gene matches. Looked up from germline, CDR1 is MNHNS and CDR2 is SASEGT. In nucleotides, the CDR3 is TGTGCCAGCAGGAGACAGGGGGGAAACTATGGCTACACCTTC. It yields the protein CASRRQGGNYGYTF.

This chain links TRBV6-5 with TRBJ1-4, with 9 positions matching TRBD1. The CDR3 loop spans 16 amino acids. With V trimmed by 0 bases and J by 9 bases, 8 bases remained unmatched. Germline CDR1 and CDR2: MNHEY and SVGAGI. In nucleotides, the CDR3 is TGTGCCAGCAGTTACTCGACAGGGGGGGACCAACAAAAACTGTTTTTT. The encoded protein is CASSYSTGGDQQKLFF.

V and J are TRBV27 and TRBJ2-7; 9 bases fit TRBD1. The germline V gene encodes CDR1 MNHEY and CDR2 SMNVEV (reference sequence). The CDR3 contains 16 residues. Trimming took 5 bases from V and 4 from J; bases not matched to a gene: 12. The CDR3 region is CASSTDPGTGIYEQYF. In nucleotides, the CDR3 is TGTGCCAGCAGTACGGACCCCGGGACAGGGATTTACGAGCAGTACTTC.

This clonotype was observed a few times. This chain joins TRBV3-1 and TRBJ2-1; the match to TRBD2 covers 7 bases. Germline CDR1 LGHDT, CDR2 YNNKEL (reference sequence). V shed 4 bases, J shed 7 bases, and the junction held 13 bases outside the gene matches. This CDR3 is built from 16 residues. The CDR3 loop reads CASSRMFGGSTNEQFF. The CDR3, as DNA: TGTGCCAGCAGCCGTATGTTTGGCGGGAGTACGAATGAGCAGTTCTTC.

This sequence joins TRBV6-2 or TRBV6-3 and TRBJ1-6; tentatively, D is TRBD1 (5 bases). Germline values: CDR1 MNHEY, CDR2 SVGEGT. V was clipped by 7 bases and J by 6 bases, with 13 bases between them. The CDR3 covers 14 residues. The CDR3 protein is CASNGPGFNSPLHF. In nucleotides, the CDR3 is TGTGCCAGCAATGGGCCAGGGTTTAATTCACCCCTCCACTTT.

The J gene is TRBJ1-4, the V gene TRBV20-1, with a possible D match to TRBD1 (6 bases). Between the trimmed V and J ends, which lost 1 base and 3 bases, there was a span of 18 bases. The CDR3 has 17 residues. Germline values: CDR1 DFQATT, CDR2 SNEGSKA (reference sequence). The CDR3 sequence is CSARVGGGGLANEKLFF. The CDR3 DNA is TGCAGTGCTAGAGTTGGTGGGGGCGGGTTAGCTAATGAAAAACTGTTTTTT.

This chain links TRBV2 with TRBJ2-5; 14 bases align to TRBD2. The length of the CDR3 is 18 residues. Per germline, CDR1 SNHLY and CDR2 FYNNEI. Germline trimming cut 7 bases from V and 1 base from J; bases unmatched to any gene: 11. The CDR3, as DNA: TGTGCCAGCACCCGAGGACTAGCGGGAGGTCCTAGCCAAGAGACCCAGTACTTC. It yields the protein CASTRGLAGGPSQETQYF.

By sample fraction, this clonotype is large (0.1 to 1%). J is TRBJ1-6 and V is TRBV6-1; D is unclear. This CDR3 has 14 amino acids. The V gene lost 6 bases and the J gene lost 8 bases, with 14 bases spanning the gap. Germline lookup yields CDR1 MNHNS and CDR2 SASEGT. The CDR3 region is CASRRRREDSPLHF. The CDR3 nucleotides read TGTGCCAGCAGACGCCGACGGGAGGATTCACCCCTCCACTTT.